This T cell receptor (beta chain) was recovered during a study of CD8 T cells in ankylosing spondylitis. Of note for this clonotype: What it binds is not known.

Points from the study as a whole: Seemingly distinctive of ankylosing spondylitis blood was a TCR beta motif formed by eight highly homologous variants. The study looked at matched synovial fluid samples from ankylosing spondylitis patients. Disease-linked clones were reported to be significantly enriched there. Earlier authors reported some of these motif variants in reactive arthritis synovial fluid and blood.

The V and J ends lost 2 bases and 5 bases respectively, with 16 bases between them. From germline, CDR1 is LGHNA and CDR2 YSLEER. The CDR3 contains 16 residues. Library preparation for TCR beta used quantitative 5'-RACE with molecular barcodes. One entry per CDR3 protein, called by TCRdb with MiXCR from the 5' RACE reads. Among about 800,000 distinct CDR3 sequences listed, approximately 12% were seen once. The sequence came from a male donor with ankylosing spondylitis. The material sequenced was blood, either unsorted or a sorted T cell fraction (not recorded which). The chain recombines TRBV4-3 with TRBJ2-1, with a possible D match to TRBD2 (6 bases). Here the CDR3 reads CASSQISGPRDNEQFF. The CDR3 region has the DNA TGCGCCAGCAGCCAAATTAGCGGACCGAGGGACAATGAGCAGTTCTTC.